This TCR beta chain is from a study of CD8+ T cells in alopecia areata. Turning to the study itself: Tofacitinib treatment spanned 6 to 18 months, with 6 months off drug afterward.

Specified treatment: oral pan-JAK inhibitor, 5-10 mg twice daily. Following extraction, RNA underwent reverse transcription to cDNA, which served as the sequencing template. The data were produced by immunoSEQ multiplex PCR, yet TCRdb's version contains in-frame clones alone and is incomplete. The table has tens of thousands of clones, around nine tenths seen once. V shed 5 bases and J shed 1 base, with 14 bases lying between them. Germline V gene sequence: CDR1 SGHTA, CDR2 FQGNSA. The CDR3 extends over 15 amino acids. On this clone: As yet, its antigen is unknown.

Findings and caveats of the study: Sequencing of scalp tissue also captures the resident alphabeta T cells of normal skin.

The receptor was derived from a human donor with alopecia areata. The chain uses TRBV7-2 and TRBJ2-5; D not resolved. The material sequenced was CD8+ T cells sorted from blood, taken at week 24, from a patient treated with tofacitinib. As DNA, the CDR3 is TGTGCCAGCAGCGAAGTGCATTTCTCCCAAGAGACCCAGTACTTC. Translated: CASSEVHFSQETQYF.